Listed here is a single T cell receptor beta chain. The target of this receptor is not known. No base quality information exists; no much larger clone differs at one position. The CDR3 contains 16 residues, cysteine and phenylalanine counted. Only the CDR3 DNA stays, 48 bases, in frame from base 1. Unmatched junction bases come to 6, with V trimmed by 6 bases and J by 1 base. The germline V gene specifies SNHLY as CDR1 and FYNNEI as CDR2. This record comes from a study of T cell changes during pregnancy in multiple sclerosis (dated by TCRdb to between 2017 and 2020). With respect to the entire study: Changes in the T cell repertoire over the course of pregnancy were examined in this study in women with multiple sclerosis.

The library relied on the immunoSEQ multiplex PCR assay. The table comes from immuneACCESS by way of TCRdb, which keeps in-frame sequences with V and J called. Part of the clones is missing from these tables; in studies checked, under half for an unresolved V gene and the rest for unknown reasons. The sample yields 80,000 to 130,000 clones; roughly nine tenths were counted once. Around 1.2% of the sample comes from the top ten. The source material was peripheral blood, sampled in the second trimester of pregnancy. The chain is assembled from TRBV2 and TRBJ2-1; the junction holds 10 bases that match TRBD2. This receptor was identified in a female donor with multiple sclerosis, enrolled in a pregnancy study. The nucleotides read TGTGCCAGCAGGGGGACTAGCGTAGGGTCCTACAATGAGCAGTTCTTC. Its protein reads: CASRGTSVGSYNEQFF.